The sequence of this T cell receptor beta chain was determined in a study of low-dose radiotherapy and immunotherapy resistance in tumors. Primers targeting TRAV and TRBV primed first-strand cDNA, covering alpha and beta chains. TCRs were put through approximately 20 PCR cycles of amplification with Phusion. A constant-region primer and the V-primer adapter served as the primer pair. TCRdb fed the reads into MiXCR, producing one record per CDR3 protein. The sample carries around 80,000 distinct CDR3 sequences, approximately 19% recorded once. This clonotype appeared many times. Time point indicated: before trial treatment. CDR3 length: 14 residues. Germline V gene sequence: CDR1 SQVTM, CDR2 ANQGSEA. The V and J ends lost 5 bases and 0 bases respectively, with 11 bases between them.

The source of this sequence is a male donor with prostate cancer. This chain uses TRBV29-1 with TRBJ2-1, with D unresolved. Sequencing was performed on PBMCs, taken before treatment. The CDR3: CSVMTASSYNEQFF. The CDR3 DNA sequence: TGCAGCGTTATGACGGCGAGCTCCTACAATGAGCAGTTCTTC.